One and the same sample provided the 31 T cell receptor beta chains below, sequenced in a study of blood T cell repertoires in COVID-19. Data came from immunoSEQ multiplex PCR; TCRdb stores just in-frame clones and leaves some out. The sample lists over 300,000 clones, nearly 90% seen once, with 6.5% to 8% in the top ten. The sample was peripheral blood. The origin of the receptors is a man between 18 and 29 years old with active or convalescent COVID-19.

This clone appeared a few times. This chain connects TRBV6-2 or TRBV6-3 to TRBJ1-5; tentative D call: TRBD1 (5 bases). The CDR3 totals 14 residues. Trimming removed 0 bases at V and 10 bases at J, with 13 bases between. Germline assignment: CDR1 MNHEY and CDR2 SVGEGT. The CDR3 region has the DNA TGTGCCAGCAGTTACTCTCCCGGGACTAGCCCCCAGCATTTT. This translates into CASSYSPGTSPQHF.

The chain is built from TRBV7-9 and TRBJ1-1, with D possibly being TRBD1 (6 bases). Trimming took 6 bases from V and 1 from J, leaving 9 bases between them. The germline V gene has CDR1 SEHNR and CDR2 FQNEAQ (reference sequence). The CDR3 is 13 amino acids. The CDR3 loop is CASRRRGNTEAFF. CDR3 nucleotides: TGTGCCAGCAGGCGCAGGGGGAACACTGAAGCTTTCTTT.

The chain joins TRBV28 to TRBJ1-6; D ambiguous. In germline, CDR1 is MDHEN, CDR2 SYDVKM. The length of the CDR3 is 12 residues. The V end was cut by 6 bases, the J end by 7 bases, with 7 bases between. CDR3 DNA: TGTGCCAGCAGGCTACAGAATTCACCCCTCCACTTT. It encodes CASRLQNSPLHF.

This chain uses TRBV7-3 with TRBJ1-3, with D maybe TRBD1 (6 bases). Trimming cost V 5 bases and J 4 bases, with 9 bases left between them. Germline V lookup: CDR1 SGHTA, CDR2 FQGTGA. CDR3 length: 13 residues. The CDR3 region is CASSPQGGNTIYF. CDR3 DNA: TGTGCCAGCAGCCCACAGGGAGGAAACACCATATATTTT.

This clone has only a few counts. V usage is TRBV3-1 (or the pseudogene TRBV3-2) and J usage is TRBJ1-1; possible D gene TRBD1, 6 bases. Trimming stripped 5 bases from V and 1 base from J, with 11 bases between. Germline CDR1 is LGHDT and CDR2 is YNNKEL (reference sequence). The CDR3 is 14 residues long. CDR3 bases: TGTGCCAGCAGCGACCGGGACAAGAACACTGAAGCTTTCTTT. Its protein product is CASSDRDKNTEAFF.

The V call is TRBV11-3, the J call TRBJ2-7, with TRBD1 matching 9 bases. Looked up from germline, CDR1 is SGHNT and CDR2 is YENEEA. Trimming removed 0 bases from V and 3 bases from J; junction bases left unmatched: 9. This CDR3 region has 17 residues. The CDR3 protein is CASSLEGTGQGLYEQYF. CDR3 DNA sequence: TGTGCCAGCAGCTTAGAGGGGACGGGACAGGGACTCTACGAGCAGTACTTC.

The gene calls are TRBV19 and TRBJ2-1, with D possibly matching TRBD1 (6 bases). Trimming stripped 1 base from V and 1 base from J, with 11 bases between. The germline CDR1 and CDR2 sequences are LNHDA and SQIVND (reference sequence). CDR3 length: 16 amino acids. CDR3 sequence reads: CASSIVPQGSYNEQFF. The CDR3 DNA is TGTGCCAGTAGTATAGTCCCCCAGGGGTCCTACAATGAGCAGTTCTTC.

CDR3 in amino acids: CASSLIGRVYNEQFF. As DNA, the CDR3 is TGTGCCAGCAGCTTAATCGGGAGGGTCTACAATGAGCAGTTCTTC. The chain joins TRBV7-2 to TRBJ2-1; TRBD2 aligns across 8 bases. CDR1 SGHTA and CDR2 FQGNSA come from the germline V gene. The V and J ends lost 2 bases and 3 bases, in that order; junction bases with no gene match: 3. This CDR3 comprises 15 residues.

This sequence joins TRBV5-1 and TRBJ1-1, with a tentative D call TRBD1 (5 bases). Trimming stripped 0 bases from V and 0 bases from J, with 12 bases between. CDR1 is SGHRS, CDR2 YFSETQ, per germline. There are 16 residues in the CDR3. CDR3 DNA: TGCGCCAGCAGCTTGGTCTTGGCAGGGATGAACACTGAAGCTTTCTTT. Its translation: CASSLVLAGMNTEAFF.

J is TRBJ2-7 and V is TRBV11-1; 7 positions match TRBD1. The CDR3 length is 14 residues. Trimming at V came to 5 bases and at J to 4 bases, leaving 8 bases not matched to a gene. The germline CDR1 and CDR2 sequences are SGHAT and FQDESV (reference sequence). This CDR3 reads CASSGPPGQYEQYF. The CDR3 nucleotides read TGTGCCAGCAGCGGACCCCCGGGACAGTACGAGCAGTACTTC.

The chain is built from TRBV19 and TRBJ2-1; D is unresolved. The CDR3 consists of 15 residues. V was clipped by 8 bases and J by 2 bases, with 16 bases between them. CDR1 LNHDA and CDR2 SQIVND come from the germline V gene (reference sequence). CDR3 loop: CASSIWAGTYNEQFF. As DNA, the CDR3 is TGTGCCAGTTCTATCTGGGCAGGTACCTACAATGAGCAGTTCTTC.

The chain carries TRBV28 and TRBJ1-1, with 8 bases matching TRBD1. From germline, CDR1 is MDHEN and CDR2 SYDVKM. Unmatched junction bases numbered 6, after V lost 6 bases and J lost 6 bases. The CDR3 runs to 13 residues. The CDR3 here is CASRRQGAAEAFF. The CDR3 nucleotides read TGTGCCAGCAGGCGTCAGGGGGCCGCTGAAGCTTTCTTT.

The rearrangement joins TRBV3-1 (or the pseudogene TRBV3-2) to TRBJ1-2; 9 bases are a match to TRBD1. The CDR3 sequence is 15 residues long. V was clipped by 1 base and J by 3 bases; unmatched bases: 3. From germline, CDR1 is LGHDT and CDR2 YNNKEL (reference sequence). The chain's CDR3 is CASSQAGQGYYGYTF. The CDR3 DNA reads as TGTGCCAGCAGCCAAGCGGGACAGGGCTACTATGGCTACACCTTC.

The V and J genes are TRBV2 and TRBJ2-3, with D hard to call. The CDR3 is 18 residues long. V was pared by 7 bases and J by 5 bases, with 28 bases between. In germline, CDR1 is SNHLY, CDR2 FYNNEI. CDR3 nucleotides: TGTGCCAGCAATTGGTGGCGGTACGAGGAGCACCCGGGAGATACGCAGTATTTT. This gives the protein CASNWWRYEEHPGDTQYF.

This chain links TRBV29-1 with TRBJ2-1; 8 bases are a match to TRBD1. J was trimmed by 3 bases and V by 6 bases; bases with no gene match: 4. The V gene's germline CDR1 is SQVTM and CDR2 ANQGSEA. The CDR3 sequence is 13 residues long. The CDR3: CSVDGQGYNEQFF. The CDR3 region has the DNA TGCAGCGTAGACGGACAGGGCTACAATGAGCAGTTCTTC.

The chain uses TRBV5-1 and TRBJ1-6; D is unclear. The V end was cut by 4 bases, the J end by 0 bases, with 14 bases between. Germline V gives CDR1 SGHRS, CDR2 YFSETQ. There are 17 residues in the CDR3. The CDR3 is CASSRRDLSSYNSPLHF. CDR3 coding DNA: TGCGCCAGCAGCCGCCGGGATCTAAGCTCCTATAATTCACCCCTCCACTTT.

The chain combines TRBV19 with TRBJ1-5, with D perhaps matching TRBD1 (5 bases). Germline CDR1 reads LNHDA; CDR2 reads SQIVND (reference sequence). The CDR3 has 14 amino acids. V gave up 7 bases and J gave up 7 bases, with 17 bases separating them. CDR3 protein: CASTENRNGQPQHF. CDR3 DNA: TGTGCCAGTACCGAGAACAGGAACGGACAGCCCCAGCATTTT.

The rearrangement joins TRBV14 to TRBJ1-1; 7 nucleotides match TRBD1. The V gene's germline CDR1 is SGHDN and CDR2 FVKESK. V was clipped by 0 bases and J by 0 bases; unmatched bases: 4. The CDR3 is made up of 16 amino acids. The CDR3 sequence: CASSQDVGTVNTEAFF. The CDR3 region has the DNA TGTGCCAGCAGCCAAGATGTCGGGACAGTGAACACTGAAGCTTTCTTT.

V usage is TRBV4-2 and J usage is TRBJ2-7, with D possibly matching TRBD2 (6 bases). The germline CDR1 and CDR2 sequences are LGHNA and YNFKEQ. The CDR3 extends over 14 amino acids. V was shortened by 4 bases and J by 3 bases, with 13 bases between the two germline ends. CDR3 residues: CASSLVRGFYEQYF. The CDR3 nucleotides read TGTGCCAGCAGCCTCGTTCGGGGGTTCTACGAGCAGTACTTC.

The J gene is TRBJ2-5, the V gene TRBV13; TRBD2 aligns across 14 bases. V lost 5 bases, J lost 5 bases, and 4 bases stayed unmatched. Germline V gene lookup returns CDR1 PRHDT and CDR2 FYEKMQ (reference sequence). The CDR3 runs 15 residues. The CDR3 bases are TGTGCCAGCAGCCACGGGACTAGCGGGAGTGAGACCCAGTACTTC. Encoded protein: CASSHGTSGSETQYF.

This rearrangement joins TRBV5-1 to TRBJ1-2, with D possibly matching TRBD1 (5 bases). V was pared by 1 base and J by 2 bases, with 6 bases between. The CDR3 loop spans 13 amino acids. Germline CDR1 SGHRS, CDR2 YFSETQ. This CDR3 reads CASSLSGNYGYTF. The CDR3, as DNA: TGCGCCAGCAGCTTGTCAGGGAACTATGGCTACACCTTC.

The genes are TRBV19 and TRBJ1-2, with no clear D. CDR1 and CDR2 from the germline V gene are LNHDA and SQIVND (reference sequence). Trimming shortened V by 6 bases and J by 2 bases, and 13 bases separated the two germline ends. The CDR3 sequence is 14 residues long. The CDR3 loop is CASSTMGENYGYTF. CDR3 in DNA: TGTGCCAGTAGCACGATGGGAGAAAACTATGGCTACACCTTC.

The genes are TRBV7-8 and TRBJ1-1; TRBD1 matches 9 bases. Germline values: CDR1 SGHVS, CDR2 FQNEAQ. The CDR3 has 13 amino acids. The junction had 4 bases not matched to a gene; V was cut back by 7 bases and J by 4 bases. CDR3 protein: CASTWDRATEAFF. DNA of the CDR3: TGTGCCAGCACCTGGGACAGGGCCACTGAAGCTTTCTTT.

This rearrangement joins TRBV2 to TRBJ2-5; a possible D gene is TRBD1 (5 bases). Germline lookup yields CDR1 SNHLY and CDR2 FYNNEI. V was trimmed by 8 bases and J by 2 bases, leaving 9 bases between them. This CDR3 contains 12 residues. CDR3 bases: TGTGCCAGCCGGAAGGGGCAAGAGACCCAGTACTTC. It translates to CASRKGQETQYF.

The gene calls are TRBV27 and TRBJ1-2; TRBD1 matches 7 bases. Germline CDR1 is MNHEY and CDR2 is SMNVEV (reference sequence). The CDR3 is 16 amino acids. The V gene end was trimmed by 4 bases and the J gene end by 4 bases; junction bases not matched to a gene: 12. As DNA, the CDR3 is TGTGCCAGCAGTTCGTTTACGACGACAGGGACCTATGGCTACACCTTC. This sequence encodes CASSSFTTTGTYGYTF.

The sample holds one count of this clone. The chain joins TRBV18 to TRBJ2-1; 13 bases line up with TRBD2. CDR1 KGHSH and CDR2 LQKENI come from the germline V gene. The length of the CDR3 is 16 residues. V was clipped by 4 bases and J by 7 bases; unmatched bases: 7. The CDR3 spells CASSRARTSGRNEQFF. The CDR3 DNA sequence: TGTGCCAGCTCACGAGCAAGGACTAGCGGGAGAAATGAGCAGTTCTTC.

The chain carries TRBV5-8 and TRBJ1-5, with 8 bases fitting TRBD1. V shed 2 bases, J shed 5 bases, and the junction held 6 bases outside the gene matches. The germline V gene encodes CDR1 SGHTS and CDR2 YDEGEE. The length of the CDR3 is 15 residues. CDR3 in amino acids: CASSLRQGSDQPQHF. The CDR3 bases are TGTGCCAGCAGCTTAAGACAGGGGTCGGATCAGCCCCAGCATTTT.

The chain couples TRBV9 to TRBJ2-7; TRBD2 is a possible D gene (5 bases). CDR1 and CDR2 (germline): SGDLS, YYNGEE. Deletions cut 2 bases from V and 2 bases from J, with 14 bases between. This CDR3 spans 15 amino acids. CDR3 sequence (DNA): TGTGCCAGCAGCGTCGGCCCCGGGGTTACCTACGAGCAGTACTTC. Translating it yields CASSVGPGVTYEQYF.

This rearrangement joins TRBV11-3 to TRBJ2-7; weak D call: TRBD1 (7 bases). The CDR3 extends over 13 amino acids. The V gene's germline CDR1 is SGHNT and CDR2 YENEEA. The ends were cut back, 5 bases at V and 6 bases at J, with 14 bases in the middle. CDR3: CASSPGDSGEQYF. The CDR3 DNA follows: TGTGCCAGCAGCCCGGGGGACAGCGGCGAGCAGTACTTC.

J is TRBJ1-1 and V is TRBV10-3; 7 nucleotides align to TRBD1. After removal of 3 bases from V and 5 bases from J, the junction contained 3 bases not matched to a gene. The CDR3 sequence is 13 residues long. Germline V gene lookup returns CDR1 ENHRY and CDR2 SYGVKD. CDR3 region: CAISDDRVTEAFF. For the CDR3, the DNA is TGTGCCATCAGTGATGACAGGGTGACTGAAGCTTTCTTT.

V is TRBV28 and J is TRBJ2-7; perhaps TRBD1 as D (5 bases). Germline V gene data show CDR1 as MDHEN and CDR2 as SYDVKM. This CDR3 comprises 13 residues. The V end was cut by 7 bases, the J end by 3 bases, with 13 bases between. The CDR3 protein is CASTDSVNYEQYF. The CDR3 DNA sequence: TGTGCCAGCACCGACAGTGTAAACTACGAGCAGTACTTC.